This T cell receptor beta chain derives from a study of shared clonotypes between healthy human individuals. Whole-study context: The plates for each donor numbered three CD4 naive, three CD4 memory, two CD8 naive and one CD8 memory. Regarding the study as a whole: Unshared clonotypes carried lower generation probabilities than those common to all four donors.

Points on this clone: Its antigen is unidentified.

TCRdb keeps only in-frame clones here, not all; method: immunoSEQ multiplex PCR. The table shows over 2 million clones, with roughly 92% occurring only once. Naive CD4+ cells were CD45RA-selected; the remaining cells were memory. This receptor was identified in a man aged 18-30 years in good health. Some clones in this sample may be carry-over from other donors' samples. The sequenced sample consisted of naive CD4+ T cells from PBMCs. Subset in this sample: CD45RA+ positively selected.

CDR3 nucleotide sequence: TGTGCCATCCGGCCCTACAGGGACGGGAACACTGAAGCTTTCTTT. It encodes CAIRPYRDGNTEAFF. This chain links TRBV5-4 with TRBJ1-1; possible D gene TRBD1, 6 bases. Looked up from germline, CDR1 is SGHNT and CDR2 is YYREEE (reference sequence). V gave up 9 bases and J gave up 1 base, with 19 bases separating them. The CDR3 consists of 15 residues.